These T cell receptor beta chains were read from a single sample in a study of CD8+CD57+ T cells in acquired aplastic anemia. Each CDR3 protein is one row after TCRdb ran MiXCR on the reads. The data show 400,000 to 600,000 distinct CDR3 sequences, approximately 32% seen once. Sequenced sample: sorted CD4+, CD8+, or CD8+CD57+ T cells (not recorded which) from PBMCs. The source is a human donor with aplastic anemia. The CDR3 runs from the conserved cysteine through the conserved F or W. Each record gives: D gene, clone size, J gene, V gene, CDR3 protein, CDR3 DNA. The D gene is left open where the match is weak. The size of a clone is reported for some rows only, either as once, few or many, or as a class for expanded clones.

D: -; size: few; J: TRBJ2-2; V: TRBV7-6; CDR3: CASSFSSQSNTGELFF; DNA: TGTGCCAGCAGCTTCAGTTCACAGTCGAACACCGGGGAGCTGTTTTTT
D: TRBD2; size: -; J: TRBJ2-3; V: TRBV6-1; CDR3: CASRGEAGGSGTQYF; DNA: TGTGCCAGCAGGGGGGAAGCGGGGGGGTCAGGTACGCAGTATTTT
D: -; size: -; J: TRBJ2-2; V: TRBV19; CDR3: CASSIDARGRNTGELFF; DNA: TGTGCCAGTAGTATAGATGCGAGGGGACGTAACACCGGGGAGCTGTTTTTT
D: TRBD2; size: -; J: TRBJ2-1; V: TRBV10-1; CDR3: CALAGGGNEQFF; DNA: TGCGCACTAGCGGGGGGGGGCAATGAGCAGTTCTTC
D: -; size: -; J: TRBJ1-3; V: TRBV7-2; CDR3: CASSLRVPGNTIYF; DNA: TGTGCCAGCAGCCTCAGGGTGCCTGGAAACACCATATATTTT
D: -; size: many; J: TRBJ1-6; V: TRBV19; CDR3: CASSFQQKYSPLHF; DNA: TGTGCCAGTAGTTTTCAACAGAAGTATTCACCCCTCCACTTT
D: TRBD2; size: many; J: TRBJ2-7; V: TRBV20-1; CDR3: CSASDSGSTSYEQYF; DNA: TGCAGTGCTAGTGATAGCGGGAGCACCTCCTACGAGCAGTACTTC
D: -; size: -; J: TRBJ1-3; V: TRBV18; CDR3: CASSPGGLVSGNTIYF; DNA: TGTGCCAGCTCACCAGGGGGCTTGGTCTCAGGAAACACCATATATTTT
D: TRBD2; size: -; J: TRBJ2-1; V: TRBV5-1; CDR3: CASSYVSGRTIYNEQFF; DNA: TGCGCCAGCAGCTACGTTAGCGGGAGGACGATATACAATGAGCAGTTCTTC
D: TRBD1; size: many; J: TRBJ1-1; V: TRBV19; CDR3: CASSRQGMANTEAFF; DNA: TGTGCCAGTAGCCGACAGGGGATGGCGAACACTGAAGCTTTCTTT
D: -; size: many; J: TRBJ1-4; V: TRBV10-3; CDR3: CAISGAGTTNEKLFF; DNA: TGTGCCATCAGTGGAGCAGGAACAACTAATGAAAAACTGTTTTTT
D: -; size: many; J: TRBJ2-7; V: TRBV7-8; CDR3: CASSTSYEQYF; DNA: TGTGCCAGCAGCACGTCCTACGAGCAGTACTTC
D: -; size: many; J: TRBJ2-3; V: TRBV5-4; CDR3: CASSSVDTQYF; DNA: TGTGCCAGCAGCTCCGTGGATACGCAGTATTTT
D: TRBD1; size: many; J: TRBJ2-7; V: TRBV5-1; CDR3: CASSRGGHGTYEQYF; DNA: TGCGCCAGCAGCCGAGGGGGCCACGGAACCTACGAGCAGTACTTC
D: TRBD2; size: -; J: TRBJ2-7; V: TRBV4-2; CDR3: CASSTPSGSVYEQYF; DNA: TGTGCCAGCAGCACGCCTAGCGGGAGTGTTTACGAGCAGTACTTC
D: TRBD2; size: few; J: TRBJ2-1; V: TRBV7-3; CDR3: CASSLGGGTTYNEQFF; DNA: TGTGCCAGCAGCTTAGGCGGGGGGACTACTTACAATGAGCAGTTCTTC
D: -; size: many; J: TRBJ1-3; V: TRBV25-1; CDR3: CASSLQGWAGNTIYF; DNA: TGTGCCAGCAGCTTACAGGGATGGGCTGGAAACACCATATATTTT
D: -; size: many; J: TRBJ1-5; V: TRBV20-1; CDR3: CSAIRDNSNQPQHF; DNA: TGCAGTGCTATCCGGGACAACAGCAATCAGCCCCAGCATTTT
D: -; size: many; J: TRBJ2-1; V: TRBV10-1; CDR3: CASIPIAYEQFF; DNA: TGCGCCAGCATCCCCATAGCGTATGAGCAGTTCTTC
D: TRBD1; size: many; J: TRBJ1-4; V: TRBV24-1; CDR3: CATSDSTGPGEKLFF; DNA: TGTGCCACCAGTGATTCGACAGGGCCGGGTGAAAAACTGTTTTTT
D: -; size: many; J: TRBJ1-5; V: TRBV9; CDR3: CASSVEWMGQPQHF; DNA: TGTGCCAGCAGCGTCGAATGGATGGGTCAGCCCCAGCATTTT
D: TRBD1; size: -; J: TRBJ1-2; V: TRBV15; CDR3: CATSSRTGGGYTF; DNA: TGTGCCACCAGCAGTAGGACAGGGGGCGGCTACACCTTC
D: TRBD1; size: few; J: TRBJ2-7; V: TRBV5-4; CDR3: CASSYRQGVYEQYF; DNA: TGTGCCAGCAGCTACAGACAGGGGGTTTACGAGCAGTACTTC
D: -; size: many; J: TRBJ1-6; V: TRBV7-2; CDR3: CASSLGPDRTSTLHF; DNA: TGTGCCAGCAGCCTAGGGCCGGACCGAACGTCAACCCTCCACTTT
D: TRBD2; size: -; J: TRBJ2-3; V: TRBV4-2; CDR3: CASSQEWPSGSTDTQYF; DNA: TGTGCCAGCAGCCAAGAATGGCCTAGCGGTAGCACAGATACGCAGTATTTT
D: -; size: few; J: TRBJ2-1; V: TRBV3-1; CDR3: CASSQDVRSEQFF; DNA: TGTGCCAGCAGCCAAGATGTTCGGAGCGAGCAGTTCTTC
D: -; size: few; J: TRBJ1-5; V: TRBV7-9; CDR3: CASSLDREGNQPQHF; DNA: TGTGCCAGCAGCTTAGACAGGGAGGGGAATCAGCCCCAGCATTTT
D: -; size: many; J: TRBJ1-1; V: TRBV20-1; CDR3: CSAEPDSLNTEAFF; DNA: TGCAGTGCCGAACCGGACAGCTTGAACACTGAAGCTTTCTTT
D: TRBD1; size: -; J: TRBJ2-2; V: TRBV29-1; CDR3: CSSGTVNTGELFF; DNA: TGCAGCTCCGGGACAGTTAACACCGGGGAGCTGTTTTTT
D: TRBD1; size: -; J: TRBJ1-5; V: TRBV7-8; CDR3: CASSFRSGGYQPQHF; DNA: TGTGCCAGCAGCTTTCGGTCAGGGGGCTATCAGCCCCAGCATTTT
D: TRBD1; size: -; J: TRBJ1-5; V: TRBV2; CDR3: CASSAGGTGRSNQPQHF; DNA: TGTGCCAGCAGTGCTGGGGGGACAGGGAGGAGCAATCAGCCCCAGCATTTT
D: TRBD2; size: -; J: TRBJ2-5; V: TRBV10-3; CDR3: CAIVAAPTSVSETQYF; DNA: TGTGCCATCGTTGCAGCCCCGACTAGCGTTTCTGAGACCCAGTACTTC
D: -; size: many; J: TRBJ1-5; V: TRBV19; CDR3: CASSMGGREHQPQHF; DNA: TGTGCCAGTAGTATGGGGGGCAGGGAACATCAGCCCCAGCATTTT
D: -; size: many; J: TRBJ2-7; V: TRBV7-2; CDR3: CASSFSSYEQYF; DNA: TGTGCCAGCAGCTTCAGCTCCTACGAGCAGTACTTC
D: -; size: -; J: TRBJ1-2; V: TRBV12-3/TRBV12-4; CDR3: CASDPRGPPANYGYTF; DNA: TGTGCCAGCGATCCCAGGGGCCCGCCGGCTAACTATGGCTACACCTTC
D: TRBD2; size: -; J: TRBJ2-5; V: TRBV5-1; CDR3: CASSPVMSGDGETQYF; DNA: TGCGCCAGCAGCCCGGTTATGAGCGGGGATGGAGAGACCCAGTACTTC
D: -; size: -; J: TRBJ2-7; V: TRBV20-1; CDR3: CSASRGAEQYF; DNA: TGCAGTGCTAGTAGGGGAGCCGAGCAGTACTTC
D: -; size: many; J: TRBJ2-1; V: TRBV29-1; CDR3: CSALAGRVHNEQFF; DNA: TGCAGCGCCCTGGCGGGCAGGGTCCACAATGAGCAGTTCTTC
D: -; size: many; J: TRBJ1-1; V: TRBV15; CDR3: CATSRAKNTEAFF; DNA: TGTGCCACCAGCAGAGCAAAGAACACTGAAGCTTTCTTT
D: -; size: many; J: TRBJ1-5; V: TRBV20-1; CDR3: CSASPGNQPQHF; DNA: TGCAGTGCTAGTCCTGGGAATCAGCCCCAGCATTTT